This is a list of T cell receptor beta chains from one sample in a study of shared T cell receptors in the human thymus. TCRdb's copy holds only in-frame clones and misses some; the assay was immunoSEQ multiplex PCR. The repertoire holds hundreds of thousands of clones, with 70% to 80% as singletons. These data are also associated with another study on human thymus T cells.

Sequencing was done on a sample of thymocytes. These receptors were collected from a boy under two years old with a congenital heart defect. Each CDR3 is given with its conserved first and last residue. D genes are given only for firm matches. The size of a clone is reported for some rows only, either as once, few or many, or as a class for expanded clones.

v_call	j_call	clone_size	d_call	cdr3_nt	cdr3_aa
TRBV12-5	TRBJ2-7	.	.	TGTGCTAGTGGCCCTTGGGGAGAATCTTCCTACGAGCAGTACTTC	CASGPWGESSYEQYF
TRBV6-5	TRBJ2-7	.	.	TGTGCCAGCAGTTGGGACTCTACGATGCAGCAGTACTTC	CASSWDSTMQQYF
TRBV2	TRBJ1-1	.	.	TGTGCCAGCAGCCGACAGAGGAACACTGAAGCTTTCTTT	CASSRQRNTEAFF
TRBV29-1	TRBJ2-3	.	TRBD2	TGCAGCGTTGATCCGAATTGGACTAGCGGGAGGTCCAGCACAGATACGCAGTATTTT	CSVDPNWTSGRSSTDTQYF
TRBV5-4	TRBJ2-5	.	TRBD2	TGTGCCAGCAGCACGGGACTAGCGGGAGATAGAGAGACCCAGTACTTC	CASSTGLAGDRETQYF
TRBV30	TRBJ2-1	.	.	TGTGCCTGGAGCACACAGAGCTCCTACAATGAGCAGTTCTTC	CAWSTQSSYNEQFF
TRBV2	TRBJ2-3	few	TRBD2	TGTGCCAGCAGTGGGGGACTAGCGGGAGTGGCGGCAGATACGCAGTATTTT	CASSGGLAGVAADTQYF
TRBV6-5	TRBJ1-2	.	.	TGTGCCAGCAGTTACAGGGTGGGACTCTATGGCTACACCTTC	CASSYRVGLYGYTF
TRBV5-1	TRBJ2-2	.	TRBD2	TGCGCCAGCAGCTTTGGGCTAGCGGGAGCCGGCGGGGAGCTGTTTTTT	CASSFGLAGAGGELFF
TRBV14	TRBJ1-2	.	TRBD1	TGTGCCAGCAGCCGCTCCGGGACAGGACCTCAGGGCTACACCTTC	CASSRSGTGPQGYTF
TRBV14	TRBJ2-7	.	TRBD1	TGTGCCAGCAGCCGAGGGGTTGGACAGGCATCCTACGAGCAGTACTTC	CASSRGVGQASYEQYF